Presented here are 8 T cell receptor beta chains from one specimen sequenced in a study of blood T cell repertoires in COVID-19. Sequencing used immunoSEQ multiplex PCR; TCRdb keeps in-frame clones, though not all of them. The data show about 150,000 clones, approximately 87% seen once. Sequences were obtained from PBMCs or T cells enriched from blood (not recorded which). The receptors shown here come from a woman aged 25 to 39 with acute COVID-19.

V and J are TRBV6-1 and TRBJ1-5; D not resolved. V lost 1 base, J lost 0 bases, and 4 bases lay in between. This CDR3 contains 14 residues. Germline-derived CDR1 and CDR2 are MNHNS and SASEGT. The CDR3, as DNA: TGTGCCAGCAGTGAAGGGAGTAGCAATCAGCCCCAGCATTTT. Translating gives CASSEGSSNQPQHF.

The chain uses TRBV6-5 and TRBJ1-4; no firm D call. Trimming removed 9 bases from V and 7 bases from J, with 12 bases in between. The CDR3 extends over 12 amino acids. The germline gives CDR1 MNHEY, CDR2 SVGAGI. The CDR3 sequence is CASGGLGEKLFF. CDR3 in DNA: TGTGCCAGTGGAGGGTTAGGTGAAAAACTGTTTTTT.

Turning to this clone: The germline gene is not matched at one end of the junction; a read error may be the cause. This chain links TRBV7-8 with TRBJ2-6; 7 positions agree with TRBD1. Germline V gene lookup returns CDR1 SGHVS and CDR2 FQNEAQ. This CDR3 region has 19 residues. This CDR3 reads CASRLEGNRGSSGANVLTF. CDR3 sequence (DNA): TGTGCCAGCAGATTAGAGGGCAACAGGGGAAGCTCTGGGGCCAACGTCCTGACTTTC.

In DNA form, the CDR3 reads TGTGCCAGCAGTTACGAGGCCAACACCTACGAGCAGTACTTC. Translating it yields CASSYEANTYEQYF. J is TRBJ2-7 and V is TRBV6-5; D remains unclear. The CDR3 spans 14 residues. CDR1 and CDR2 (germline): MNHEY, SVGAGI. The V and J ends lost 2 bases and 2 bases respectively, with 10 bases between them.

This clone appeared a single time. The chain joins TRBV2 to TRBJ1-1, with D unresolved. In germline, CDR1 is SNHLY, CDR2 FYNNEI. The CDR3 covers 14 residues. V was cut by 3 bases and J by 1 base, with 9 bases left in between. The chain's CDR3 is CASSDAGRNTEAFF. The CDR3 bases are TGTGCCAGCAGTGACGCGGGAAGGAACACTGAAGCTTTCTTT.

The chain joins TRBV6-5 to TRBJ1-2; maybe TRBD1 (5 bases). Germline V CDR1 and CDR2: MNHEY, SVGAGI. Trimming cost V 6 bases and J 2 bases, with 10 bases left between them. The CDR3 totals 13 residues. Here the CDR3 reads CASSHDSNYGYTF. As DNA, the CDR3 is TGTGCCAGCAGCCATGACAGCAACTATGGCTACACCTTC.

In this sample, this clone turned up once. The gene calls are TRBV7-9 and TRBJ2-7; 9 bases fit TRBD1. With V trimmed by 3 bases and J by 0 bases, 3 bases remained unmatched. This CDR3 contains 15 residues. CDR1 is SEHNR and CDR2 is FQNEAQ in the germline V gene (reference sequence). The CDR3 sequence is CASSFGTGSSYEQYF. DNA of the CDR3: TGTGCCAGCAGCTTTGGGACAGGGAGCTCCTACGAGCAGTACTTC.

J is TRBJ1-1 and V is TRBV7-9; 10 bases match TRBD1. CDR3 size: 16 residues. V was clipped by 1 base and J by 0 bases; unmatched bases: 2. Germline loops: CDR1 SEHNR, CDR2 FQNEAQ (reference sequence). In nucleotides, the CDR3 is TGTGCCAGCAGCTTAGGGGGGACAGGGGTGAACACTGAAGCTTTCTTT. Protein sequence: CASSLGGTGVNTEAFF.